Below, one TCR beta chain is given with its context. This sample was included in a study of T-cell reconstitution after alpha-beta-depleted transplantation in children. Preparing the TCRbeta library involved the use of unique molecular identifiers. MiXCR was run by TCRdb on the PCR reads, yielding one entry per CDR3 protein. The table includes nearly 550,000 distinct CDR3 sequences, about 18% detected once. Material: PBMCs from the stem cell graft donor, obtained from the stem cell graft. This receptor was taken from a human donor who donated a stem cell graft to a child with acute lymphoblastic leukemia.

CDR3 sequence (DNA): TGCGCCAGCAGCCCCGGACGGGGCAATGAGCAGTTCTTC. Its translation is CASSPGRGNEQFF. The chain joins TRBV5-1 to TRBJ2-1; possibly TRBD2 for D (5 bases). Looked up from germline, CDR1 is SGHRS and CDR2 is YFSETQ. Trimming took 4 bases from V and 6 from J, leaving 11 bases between them. This CDR3 has 13 residues.